This entry features one T cell receptor (beta chain) sequence. Method: immunoSEQ multiplex PCR; TCRdb's copy keeps in-frame clones and lacks some. Seen here are roughly 140,000 clones, just over 85% observed once, and the top ten hold 2.5% to 4%. The entry originates in a study of blood T cell repertoires in COVID-19. The sample consisted of peripheral blood. The receptor comes from a man in his 70s with acute or convalescent COVID-19.

The CDR3 DNA follows: TGTGCCTGGAGAGACAGGGGAAGGGAGACCCAGTACTTC. Protein sequence: CAWRDRGRETQYF. The chain employs TRBV30 and TRBJ2-5, with 8 bases aligning to TRBD1. Germline lookup yields CDR1 GTSNPN and CDR2 SVGIG (reference sequence). V gave up 3 bases and J gave up 5 bases; unmatched junction bases: 5. The CDR3 is 13 amino acids. The full variable domain, its missing parts supplied by reference TRBV30 and TRBJ2-5, is SQTIHQWPATLVQPVGSPLSLECTVEGTSNPNLYWYRQAAGRGLQLLFYSVGIGQISSEVPQNLSASRPQDRQFILSSKKLLLSDSGFYLCAWRDRGRETQYFGPGTRLLVL.